One sample yielded the 23 T cell receptor beta chains listed below, sequenced in a study of T cell responses to AZD1222 COVID-19 vaccine. Clones were read by immunoSEQ multiplex PCR, and TCRdb kept only the in-frame ones, dropping some. The sample has more than 60,000 clones, roughly 80% seen once. Specimen: peripheral blood, collected 28 days after the second AZD1222 dose. The receptor source for this set is an adult who received the AZD1222 COVID-19 vaccine.

The chain is built from TRBV14 and TRBJ2-5; TRBD2 agrees at 10 bases. CDR1 is SGHDN, CDR2 FVKESK, per germline. The CDR3 extends over 16 amino acids. The V segment lost 3 bases and the J segment 5 bases; nucleotides outside the gene matches: 9. Here the CDR3 reads CASSHEREGNAETQYF. CDR3 DNA: TGTGCCAGCAGCCATGAGCGGGAGGGGAACGCGGAGACCCAGTACTTC. The full variable domain, with the rest looked up from reference TRBV14 and TRBJ2-5, is EAGVTQFPSHSVIEKGQTVTLRCDPISGHDNLYWYRRVMGKEIKFLLHFVKESKQDESGMPNNRFLAERTGGTYSTLKVQPAELEDSGVYFCASSHEREGNAETQYFGPGTRLLVL.

The rearrangement uses TRBV7-2 and TRBJ2-3; 7 bases line up with TRBD1. The CDR3 is made up of 15 amino acids. Per germline, CDR1 SGHTA and CDR2 FQGNSA. V lost 5 bases and J lost 6; bases outside the gene matches: 11. The CDR3: CASSPGGPHSDTQYF. Written as DNA, the CDR3 is TGTGCCAGCAGCCCAGGGGGACCTCATTCGGATACGCAGTATTTT.

The chain links TRBV11-3 to TRBJ2-1; 9 bases line up with TRBD1. The J segment lost 3 bases and the V segment lost 5 bases, leaving 5 bases of the junction unmatched. The germline gives CDR1 SGHNT, CDR2 YENEEA. This CDR3 comprises 15 residues. CDR3 in amino acids: CASSPGQGNYNEQFF. The CDR3 nucleotides are TGTGCCAGCAGCCCGGGACAGGGAAACTACAATGAGCAGTTCTTC.

The chain combines TRBV5-8 with TRBJ2-2, with 9 bases fitting TRBD1. V shed 0 bases, J shed 3 bases, and the junction held 6 bases outside the gene matches. Germline V gives CDR1 SGHTS, CDR2 YDEGEE. The length of the CDR3 is 17 residues. In nucleotides, the CDR3 is TGTGCCAGCAGCTTGGATGCCGGGACAGGGTACACCGGGGAGCTGTTTTTT. It specifies CASSLDAGTGYTGELFF.

The chain employs TRBV11-2 and TRBJ1-2; D possibly corresponds to TRBD1 (5 bases). The V end lost 6 bases, the J end lost 5 bases, and 22 bases lay between the germline ends. The V gene's germline CDR1 is SGHAT and CDR2 FQNNGV. The CDR3 is 16 residues long. The CDR3 loop reads CASRTPRGRVKYGYTF. The CDR3 region has the DNA TGTGCCAGCAGAACTCCCCGAGGCAGGGTAAAATATGGCTACACCTTC.

This sequence joins TRBV30 and TRBJ2-5, with 9 bases lining up with TRBD2. The CDR3 contains 16 residues. Germline lookup yields CDR1 GTSNPN and CDR2 SVGIG (reference sequence). V lost 1 base to trimming and J lost 5 bases; unmatched junction nucleotides: 11. This CDR3 is CAWSGGGRAGYETQYF. The CDR3, as DNA: TGTGCCTGGAGTGGTGGCGGGAGGGCCGGGTACGAGACCCAGTACTTC.

The chain uses TRBV30 and TRBJ2-1, with 13 bases matching TRBD2. The CDR3 is 15 amino acids. J was trimmed by 7 bases and V by 0 bases; bases with no gene match: 3. Germline V lookup: CDR1 GTSNPN, CDR2 SVGIG (reference sequence). The DNA of the CDR3 is TGTGCCTGGAGTGTAAAACTAGCGGGAGGGAATGAGCAGTTCTTC. Translating it yields CAWSVKLAGGNEQFF.

In its sample, this clone was seen once. The V call is TRBV5-1, the J call TRBJ1-4, with D perhaps TRBD1 (6 bases). Germline-derived CDR1 and CDR2 are SGHRS and YFSETQ. This CDR3 region has 16 residues. V was cut by 1 base and J by 0 bases, with 10 bases left in between. CDR3 protein: CASSLNRVATNEKLFF. The CDR3 bases are TGCGCCAGCAGCTTGAACAGGGTTGCAACTAATGAAAAACTGTTTTTT.

The rearrangement joins TRBV14 to TRBJ2-2; no reliable D call. V lost 2 bases, J lost 2 bases, and 3 bases lay in between. The V gene's germline CDR1 is SGHDN and CDR2 FVKESK. The CDR3 sequence is 13 residues long. In DNA form, the CDR3 reads TGTGCCAGCAGCCAACTTAACACCGGGGAGCTGTTTTTT. It yields the protein CASSQLNTGELFF.

V is TRBV5-1 and J is TRBJ1-3; a weak D match, TRBD1 (6 bases). V lost 4 bases and J 2 bases, leaving 10 bases between the germline ends. Germline V gives CDR1 SGHRS, CDR2 YFSETQ. This CDR3 region has 14 residues. In nucleotides, the CDR3 is TGCGCCAGCAGCGTCACAGGGACTGGAAACACCATATATTTT. Translated: CASSVTGTGNTIYF.

V gene TRBV9 combines with J gene TRBJ2-2; D call uncertain. The CDR3 runs 12 residues. Germline V gene sequence: CDR1 SGDLS, CDR2 YYNGEE. Trimming cost V 0 bases and J 6 bases, with 3 bases left between them. CDR3 nucleotide sequence: TGTGCCAGCAGCGTAGTTGCCGGGGAGCTGTTTTTT. This encodes CASSVVAGELFF.

The chain joins TRBV27 to TRBJ1-2, with D possibly being TRBD1 (5 bases). Germline V CDR1 and CDR2: MNHEY, SMNVEV (reference sequence). This CDR3 is 13 amino acids long. Trimming cost V 8 bases and J 4 bases, with 14 bases left between them. The CDR3 nucleotides are TGTGCCAGCCGGACGGGGGAACCCTATGGCTACACCTTC. Its translation: CASRTGEPYGYTF.

V and J are TRBV14 and TRBJ2-2, with D possibly being TRBD2 (6 bases). The V end lost 1 base, the J end lost 6 bases, and 9 bases lay between the germline ends. The germline CDR1 and CDR2 sequences are SGHDN and FVKESK. The CDR3 is made up of 14 amino acids. CDR3 nucleotide sequence: TGTGCCAGCAGCCAAGGGAGGGGAGCCGGGGAGCTGTTTTTT. Its translation is CASSQGRGAGELFF.

This chain joins TRBV7-2 and TRBJ2-5; the match to TRBD1 covers 10 bases. The CDR3 has 15 amino acids. Germline values: CDR1 SGHTA, CDR2 FQGNSA. V lost 5 bases, J lost 5 bases, and 8 bases stayed unmatched. CDR3 in amino acids: CASSPPGQGPETQYF. The CDR3 DNA reads TGTGCCAGCAGCCCTCCGGGACAGGGGCCGGAGACCCAGTACTTC.

This clone is a singleton in its sample. V gene TRBV6-5 combines with J gene TRBJ1-2; D may be TRBD1 (5 bases). Trimming took 5 bases from V and 7 from J, leaving 14 bases between them. Per the germline V gene, CDR1 is MNHEY and CDR2 is SVGAGI. The CDR3 is 13 residues long. The CDR3 nucleotides are TGTGCCAGCAGTACGACAGCGAGGGGTGGCTACACCTTC. This sequence encodes CASSTTARGGYTF.

This chain connects TRBV13 to TRBJ2-3; TRBD2 is a possible D gene (6 bases). The V gene's germline CDR1 is PRHDT and CDR2 FYEKMQ (reference sequence). V was pared by 0 bases and J by 0 bases, with 13 bases between. The CDR3 totals 17 residues. CDR3 bases: TGTGCCAGCAGCTTAGGATTGGGGACTTATAGCACAGATACGCAGTATTTT. This encodes CASSLGLGTYSTDTQYF. Combining the CDR3 with reference TRBV13 and TRBJ2-3 gives the whole variable domain AAGVIQSPRHLIKEKRETATLKCYPIPRHDTVYWYQQGPGQDPQFLISFYEKMQSDKGSIPDRFSAQQFSDYHSELNMSSLELGDSALYFCASSLGLGTYSTDTQYFGPGTRLTVL.

The gene calls are TRBV9 and TRBJ2-1, with a weak D call TRBD2 (6 bases). The ends were cut back, 0 bases at V and 2 bases at J, with 9 bases in the middle. This CDR3 has 15 amino acids. The germline V gene encodes CDR1 SGDLS and CDR2 YYNGEE. The CDR3 loop is CASSVAGEAYNEQFF. The CDR3 coding sequence is TGTGCCAGCAGCGTAGCGGGAGAGGCCTACAATGAGCAGTTCTTC.

CDR3 amino acids: CAWSPGQGNYGYTF. In DNA, the CDR3 is TGTGCCTGGAGCCCGGGACAGGGGAACTATGGCTACACCTTC. This chain links TRBV30 with TRBJ1-2, with 10 bases lining up with TRBD1. There are 14 residues in the CDR3. Germline CDR1 and CDR2: GTSNPN and SVGIG (reference sequence). The trim removed 3 bases at V and 2 bases at J, leaving 3 bases unmatched.

The rearrangement joins TRBV28 to TRBJ1-5; TRBD1 might be the D (5 bases). The length of the CDR3 is 16 residues. The V gene lost 6 bases and the J gene lost 3 bases, with 18 bases spanning the gap. Germline lookup yields CDR1 MDHEN and CDR2 SYDVKM. CDR3 sequence reads: CASSITWGEVNQPQHF. In DNA form, the CDR3 reads TGTGCCAGCAGCATAACGTGGGGGGAAGTCAATCAGCCCCAGCATTTT.

This chain connects TRBV29-1 to TRBJ1-3, with a weak D call TRBD1 (5 bases). CDR1 and CDR2 from the germline V gene are SQVTM and ANQGSEA. The V and J ends lost 3 bases and 4 bases respectively, with 16 bases between them. The CDR3 covers 15 residues. The CDR3 loop is CSVDSGSGTGNTIYF. The CDR3 DNA reads TGCAGCGTTGACAGTGGGTCAGGGACGGGAAACACCATATATTTT. Looking up the rest from reference TRBV29-1 and TRBJ1-3 gives the full variable domain: SAVISQKPSRDICQRGTSLTIQCQVDSQVTMMFWYRQQPGQSLTLIATANQGSEATYESGFVIDKFPISRPNLTFSTLTVSNMSPEDSSIYLCSVDSGSGTGNTIYFGEGSWLTVV.

This chain links TRBV6-5 with TRBJ2-7, with D possibly being TRBD2 (6 bases). The CDR3 extends over 15 amino acids. Germline CDR1 MNHEY, CDR2 SVGAGI. V dropped 0 bases and J dropped 1 base, with 10 bases sitting between them. As DNA, the CDR3 is TGTGCCAGCAGTTACTCGAGAAGCGGGTCCTACGAGCAGTACTTC. It yields the protein CASSYSRSGSYEQYF.

The rearrangement uses TRBV4-3 and TRBJ2-3; D unclear. The CDR3 runs to 15 residues. Germline-derived CDR1 and CDR2 are LGHNA and YSLEER. V was clipped by 0 bases and J by 1 base, with 8 bases between them. The CDR3 sequence: CASSQESRRTDTQYF. DNA of the CDR3: TGCGCCAGCAGCCAAGAAAGCAGACGCACAGATACGCAGTATTTT.

The chain has TRBV10-3 and TRBJ2-2; no firm D call. Germline V gene data show CDR1 as ENHRY and CDR2 as SYGVKD. The germline V and J ends were trimmed by 0 bases and 3 bases, with 8 bases remaining between them. The CDR3 covers 15 residues. The CDR3, as DNA: TGTGCCATCAGTGAGTCCGGTGGGGACACCGGGGAGCTGTTTTTT. Its translation is CAISESGGDTGELFF.